This record concerns one TCR beta chain sequence. Trimming shortened V by 5 bases and J by 2 bases, and 9 bases separated the two germline ends. Germline V lookup: CDR1 MNHNS, CDR2 SASEGT. CDR3 length equals 13 residues. The data derive from a study of OX40 agonist ivuxolimab in advanced cancers. Across the study: Patients received ivuxolimab, an agonistic anti-OX40 (CD134) antibody.

Assay used: immunoSEQ multiplex PCR; TCRdb lists only in-frame clones, some missing. The sample consists of 65,000 to 80,000 clones, 70% to 90% of them appearing once. The receptor comes from an adult with an advanced solid tumor such as melanoma, head and neck, liver or kidney cancer. The gene calls are TRBV6-1 and TRBJ1-2; TRBD1 might be the D (6 bases). Sequenced material: CD4+ or CD8+ T cells sorted from blood, taken in a trial of the OX40 agonist ivuxolimab. The CDR3 nucleotides are TGTGCCAGCAGTCAGGGGCCCAACTATGGCTACACCTTC. It codes for CASSQGPNYGYTF.